These 27 T cell receptor beta chains were sequenced from one sample in a study of blood T cell repertoires in COVID-19. Using immunoSEQ multiplex PCR, the repertoire was profiled, and TCRdb retains in-frame clones only, with some absent. This sample has 100,000 or so clones, with roughly nine tenths found just once. Material for sequencing was peripheral blood. The receptors originated from a man between 60 and 70 years old with acute or convalescent COVID-19.

This clone has only one observation. The gene calls are TRBV12-3 or TRBV12-4 and TRBJ1-1; D possibly corresponds to TRBD1 (6 bases). The CDR3 is made up of 13 amino acids. The V and J ends lost 7 bases and 4 bases respectively, with 13 bases between them. CDR3 nucleotide sequence: TGTGCCAGCACCCTACAGGGCTTCACTGAAGCTTTCTTT. Amino acid sequence: CASTLQGFTEAFF.

This chain links TRBV3-1 (or the pseudogene TRBV3-2) with TRBJ1-1; no definite D call. The CDR3 is 15 residues long. CDR1 is LGHDT, CDR2 YNNKEL, per germline (reference sequence). V was pared by 1 base and J by 1 base, with 10 bases between. As DNA, the CDR3 is TGTGCCAGCAGCCAAGCGAGGGCGGGGAACACTGAAGCTTTCTTT. Its translation: CASSQARAGNTEAFF.

This clone showed up just once. The chain links TRBV10-3 to TRBJ1-6, with TRBD1 matching over 11 bases. This CDR3 has 14 amino acids. Germline CDR1 and CDR2: ENHRY and SYGVKD. After removal of 4 bases from V and 8 bases from J, the junction contained 1 base not matched to a gene. This CDR3 is CAISGGQGDSPLHF. CDR3 coding DNA: TGTGCCATCAGTGGGGGACAGGGGGATTCACCCCTCCACTTT.

CDR3 in amino acids: CSAAGGAHTEAFF. For the CDR3, the DNA is TGCAGCGCCGCCGGGGGGGCGCACACTGAAGCTTTCTTT. The gene calls are TRBV29-1 and TRBJ1-1; the D gene is possibly TRBD1 (6 bases). With 7 bases removed from V and 3 bases from J, the gap between germline ends came to 15 bases. CDR3 length: 13 residues. Looked up from germline, CDR1 is SQVTM and CDR2 is ANQGSEA.

The chain has TRBV5-1 and TRBJ2-1, with TRBD2 identical over 7 bases. Germline assignment: CDR1 SGHRS and CDR2 YFSETQ. CDR3 length: 17 amino acids. Losses at the gene ends were 1 base for V and 8 bases for J; bases not matched to a gene: 15. The CDR3 nucleotides read TGCGCCAGCAGCTTGAGAATTGGCGGGAGTTATAGGGATGAGCAGTTCTTC. Encoded protein: CASSLRIGGSYRDEQFF.

V gene TRBV5-1 combines with J gene TRBJ1-1; 7 bases map to TRBD1. V lost 4 bases and J lost 0; bases outside the gene matches: 3. The germline V gene has CDR1 SGHRS and CDR2 YFSETQ. The CDR3 runs 14 residues. CDR3 DNA: TGCGCCAGCAGCCGCGACAGGGTGAACACTGAAGCTTTCTTT. This translates into CASSRDRVNTEAFF.

V gene TRBV9 combines with J gene TRBJ2-2; D not certain. Trimming took 0 bases from V and 2 from J, leaving 5 bases between them. Germline V lookup: CDR1 SGDLS, CDR2 YYNGEE. The CDR3 has 14 amino acids. The CDR3 sequence is CASSVVINTGELFF. The CDR3 coding sequence is TGTGCCAGCAGCGTAGTAATAAACACCGGGGAGCTGTTTTTT.

This chain connects TRBV11-3 to TRBJ2-7; D is perhaps TRBD2 (5 bases). Trimming shortened V by 0 bases and J by 2 bases, and 11 bases separated the two germline ends. Germline V CDR1 and CDR2: SGHNT, YENEEA. This CDR3 comprises 15 residues. The CDR3 loop is CASSLDGGNAYEQYV. The CDR3 DNA reads as TGTGCCAGCAGCTTAGATGGAGGTAATGCCTACGAGCAGTACGTC.

The CDR3 spells CASSLLGSRFPPMETQYF. The CDR3 coding sequence is TGTGCCAGCAGTTTACTAGGTAGCCGCTTCCCTCCAATGGAGACCCAGTACTTC. The chain couples TRBV27 to TRBJ2-5; D remains unclear. In germline, CDR1 is MNHEY, CDR2 SMNVEV (reference sequence). The length of the CDR3 is 18 residues. Trimming removed 2 bases at V and 5 bases at J, with 24 bases between.

The count of this clone is one. V usage is TRBV5-1 and J usage is TRBJ1-6; no definite D call. Per the germline V gene, CDR1 is SGHRS and CDR2 is YFSETQ. Trimming took 0 bases from V and 4 from J, leaving 5 bases between them. CDR3 length: 14 amino acids. The DNA for the CDR3 is TGCGCCAGCAGCTTGGAACTGTATAATTCACCCCTCCACTTT. This gives the protein CASSLELYNSPLHF.

The chain combines TRBV11-3 with TRBJ1-3; no definite D call. Germline loops: CDR1 SGHNT, CDR2 YENEEA. CDR3 length equals 13 residues. Trimming took off 5 bases at V and 3 bases at J, with 8 bases between the two ends. The CDR3 region has the DNA TGTGCCAGCAGCCGAGGCCGTGGAAACACCATATATTTT. It codes for CASSRGRGNTIYF.

The chain is built from TRBV10-3 and TRBJ1-5; a weak D match, TRBD1 (5 bases). This CDR3 is 15 amino acids long. V dropped 3 bases and J dropped 3 bases, with 12 bases sitting between them. Germline CDR1 reads ENHRY; CDR2 reads SYGVKD. The CDR3 DNA follows: TGTGCCATCAGTGAAGGGCAGGGACTCAATCAGCCCCAGCATTTT. Translated: CAISEGQGLNQPQHF.

V usage is TRBV24-1 and J usage is TRBJ1-4; 7 bases match TRBD1. V was pared by 3 bases and J by 3 bases, with 3 bases of the junction left unmatched. This CDR3 comprises 15 residues. Germline CDR1 reads KGHDR; CDR2 reads SFDVKD. CDR3 in amino acids: CATSDPTGPNEKLFF. The CDR3 DNA reads as TGTGCCACCAGTGATCCGACAGGGCCTAATGAAAAACTGTTTTTT.

V gene TRBV18 combines with J gene TRBJ1-4; no definite D call. The length of the CDR3 is 14 residues. Trimming left V 6 bases short and J 6 bases short, with 14 bases between. The germline V gene has CDR1 KGHSH and CDR2 LQKENI. Written as DNA, the CDR3 is TGTGCCAGCTCCCGGATCGGGTCGGATGAAAAACTGTTTTTT. This translates into CASSRIGSDEKLFF.

The J gene is TRBJ2-1, the V gene TRBV11-2; TRBD2 agrees at 8 bases. CDR1 is SGHAT and CDR2 is FQNNGV in the germline V gene. J lost 6 bases, V lost 1 base, and 5 bases had no gene match. The CDR3 sequence is 15 residues long. The CDR3 loop is CASSLGLAPGNEQFF. CDR3 DNA: TGTGCCAGCAGCTTAGGACTAGCGCCCGGCAATGAGCAGTTCTTC.

V gene TRBV11-2 combines with J gene TRBJ2-7; no clear D. V was pared by 0 bases and J by 3 bases, with 15 bases between. Germline CDR1 reads SGHAT; CDR2 reads FQNNGV. The CDR3 covers 16 residues. The CDR3 nucleotides read TGTGCCAGCAGCTTAGATTATGGCACAGACGGCTACGAGCAGTACTTC. Its protein is CASSLDYGTDGYEQYF. Together with reference TRBV11-2 and TRBJ2-7, the CDR3 gives the full variable domain: EAGVAQSPRYKIIEKRQSVAFWCNPISGHATLYWYQQILGQGPKLLIQFQNNGVVDDSQLPKDRFSAERLKGVDSTLKIQPAKLEDSAVYLCASSLDYGTDGYEQYFGPGTRLTVT.

V usage is TRBV19 and J usage is TRBJ2-6; D possibly corresponds to TRBD2 (6 bases). V lost 5 bases to trimming and J lost 2 bases, with 10 bases between them. Germline V gives CDR1 LNHDA, CDR2 SQIVND (reference sequence). This CDR3 has 15 residues. The CDR3, as DNA: TGTGCCAGTAGTCCCGGGGGACCTGGGGCCAACGTCCTGACTTTC. This translates into CASSPGGPGANVLTF.

This chain connects TRBV29-1 to TRBJ2-1; 7 bases line up with TRBD2. V trimming: 5 bases; J trimming: 1 base; junction bases outside the gene matches: 8. The CDR3 runs 15 residues. Germline V CDR1 and CDR2: SQVTM, ANQGSEA. CDR3 DNA sequence: TGCAGCGTTATGGGCGGGAGTTTATCCTACAATGAGCAGTTCTTC. It encodes CSVMGGSLSYNEQFF.

V usage is TRBV28 and J usage is TRBJ1-5; 8 bases agree with TRBD1. In germline, CDR1 is MDHEN, CDR2 SYDVKM. CDR3 length equals 13 residues. Trimming cost V 5 bases and J 6 bases; bases outside gene matches: 3. The CDR3 nucleotides read TGTGCCAGCAGTCGGCAGGGGGCTCAGCCCCAGCATTTT. Its protein is CASSRQGAQPQHF.

The gene calls are TRBV12-3 or TRBV12-4 and TRBJ1-1; D call uncertain. V was shortened by 3 bases and J by 4 bases, with 9 bases between the two germline ends. The CDR3 length is 13 residues. The CDR3 DNA is TGTGCCAGCAGTTTTTATGCAGGCACTGAAGCTTTCTTT. Amino acid sequence: CASSFYAGTEAFF.

This clone was seen once. The chain couples TRBV19 to TRBJ2-2; D remains unclear. Trimming removed 5 bases at V and 1 base at J, with 8 bases between. The CDR3 has 14 amino acids. The germline CDR1 and CDR2 sequences are LNHDA and SQIVND (reference sequence). CDR3 loop: CASSRRGNTGELFF. The DNA for the CDR3 is TGTGCCAGTAGTCGCCGCGGGAACACCGGGGAGCTGTTTTTT.

The chain has TRBV7-9 and TRBJ2-3; D is uncertain. From germline, CDR1 is SEHNR and CDR2 FQNEAQ (reference sequence). The V end was cut by 5 bases, the J end by 6 bases, with 12 bases between. The CDR3 is 13 amino acids. DNA for the CDR3: TGTGCCAGCAGCCTAGAGAACGGGGATACGCAGTATTTT. Amino acid sequence: CASSLENGDTQYF.

This clone appeared a few times. The chain is built from TRBV24-1 and TRBJ1-2, with 7 bases that match TRBD1. Per the germline V gene, CDR1 is KGHDR and CDR2 is SFDVKD. The CDR3 runs to 14 residues. The V and J ends lost 3 bases and 8 bases, in that order; junction bases with no gene match: 8. CDR3 nucleotides: TGTGCCACCAGTGATCCAGGGGGAAAGAAAGGCTACACCTTC. Protein sequence: CATSDPGGKKGYTF.

This clone was counted once. V usage is TRBV7-2 and J usage is TRBJ1-2; D might be TRBD1 (6 bases). The CDR3 spans 15 residues. CDR1 and CDR2 (germline): SGHTA, FQGNSA. Trimming left V 4 bases short and J 4 bases short, with 16 bases between. CDR3: CASSSRNRVAYGYTF. CDR3 sequence (DNA): TGTGCCAGCAGCTCCAGAAACAGGGTAGCCTATGGCTACACCTTC. Looking up the rest from reference TRBV7-2 and TRBJ1-2 gives the full variable domain: GAGVSQSPSNKVTEKGKDVELRCDPISGHTALYWYRQSLGQGLEFLIYFQGNSAPDKSGLPSDRFSAERTGGSVSTLTIQRTQQEDSAVYLCASSSRNRVAYGYTFGSGTRLTVV.

V is TRBV9 and J is TRBJ1-2; D ambiguous. The V and J ends lost 0 bases and 7 bases respectively, with 13 bases between them. The CDR3 runs 14 residues. Germline lookup yields CDR1 SGDLS and CDR2 YYNGEE. CDR3 protein: CASSVDVTAAGYTF. CDR3 bases: TGTGCCAGCAGCGTAGATGTTACAGCTGCTGGCTACACCTTC.

This chain uses TRBV6-1 with TRBJ2-3, with TRBD1 matching 7 bases. Unmatched junction bases numbered 4, after V lost 1 base and J lost 3 bases. Germline lookup yields CDR1 MNHNS and CDR2 SASEGT. The length of the CDR3 is 15 residues. As DNA, the CDR3 is TGTGCCAGCAGTGAAGGGAACAGGGGTACAGATACGCAGTATTTT. The encoded protein is CASSEGNRGTDTQYF.

The chain has TRBV7-2 and TRBJ2-3; TRBD1 might be the D (7 bases). From germline, CDR1 is SGHTA and CDR2 FQGNSA. V lost 3 bases and J lost 2, with 12 bases in between. The CDR3 covers 15 residues. The CDR3 loop reads CASSFRGTATDTQYF. The CDR3 DNA sequence: TGTGCCAGCAGCTTTCGGGGGACAGCCACAGATACGCAGTATTTT.